This T cell receptor (beta chain) was found in a study of vaccination effects on CD4 cells after COVID-19. The overall study: Sample provision by two convalescent patients occurred 16 days and one week before vaccination.

General study findings and limits: Convalescent patients were scarce in the study, and it lacked early post-infection timepoints. Marked clonal contraction was seen in infection- and vaccine-induced clones late after vaccination.

This CDR3 comprises 15 residues. From germline, CDR1 is MNHEY and CDR2 SVGAGI. V was cut by 6 bases and J by 5 bases, with 19 bases left in between. Profiling relied on immunoSEQ multiplex PCR, and the TCRdb table lists in-frame clones only, not all of them. This sample carries 40,000 to 50,000 clones, around 80% of them seen once, and the ten largest clones take approximately 29%. This clone was picked up a small number of times. Its antigen is still unknown. Sequencing followed a ViraFEST assay step that expanded antigen-specific CD4+ T cells with viral peptide pools. The authors isolated CD4+ T cells after nine to eleven days of culture. Sometime from March through December 2020, the person acquired a SARS-CoV-2 infection that PCR confirmed. Each culture had half its medium swapped for IL-2 medium on days 3 and 7.

Sequenced here: CD4+ T cells from PBMCs cultured with a peptide pool, sampled before COVID-19 vaccination. V is TRBV6-5 and J is TRBJ1-1; D is uncertain. The receptor was isolated from a human donor who had a prior SARS-CoV-2 infection. CDR3 DNA sequence: TGTGCCAGCAGGCCGTCGTTTGGCCTTGGGACTGAAGCTTTCTTT. It codes for CASRPSFGLGTEAFF.